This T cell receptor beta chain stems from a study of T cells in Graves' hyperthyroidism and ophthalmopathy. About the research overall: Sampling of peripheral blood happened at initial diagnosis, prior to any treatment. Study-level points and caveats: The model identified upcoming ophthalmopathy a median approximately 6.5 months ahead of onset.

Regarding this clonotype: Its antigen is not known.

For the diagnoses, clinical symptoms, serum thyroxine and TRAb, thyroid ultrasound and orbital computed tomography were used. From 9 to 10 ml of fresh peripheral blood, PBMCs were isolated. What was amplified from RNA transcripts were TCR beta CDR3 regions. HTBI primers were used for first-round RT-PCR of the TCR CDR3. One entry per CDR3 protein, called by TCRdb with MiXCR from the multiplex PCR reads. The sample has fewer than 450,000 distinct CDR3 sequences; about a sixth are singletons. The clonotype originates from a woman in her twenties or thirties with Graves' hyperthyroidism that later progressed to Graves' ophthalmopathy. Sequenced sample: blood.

DNA of the CDR3: TGTGCCAGCAGCCATGGACTAGCGGGAGTGTATGCTTTCTACGAGCAGTACTTC. Translating gives CASSHGLAGVYAFYEQYF. V usage is TRBV5-6 and J usage is TRBJ2-7, with TRBD2 matching over 13 bases. The CDR3 runs to 18 residues. Per the germline V gene, CDR1 is SGHDT and CDR2 is YYEEEE. Unmatched junction bases numbered 13, after V lost 4 bases and J lost 3 bases. The whole variable domain, remainder taken from reference TRBV5-6 and TRBJ2-7, is DAGVTQSPTHLIKTRGQQVTLRCSPKSGHDTVSWYQQALGQGPQFIFQYYEEEERQRGNFPDRFSGHQFPNYSSELNVNALLLGDSALYLCASSHGLAGVYAFYEQYFGPGTRLTVT.